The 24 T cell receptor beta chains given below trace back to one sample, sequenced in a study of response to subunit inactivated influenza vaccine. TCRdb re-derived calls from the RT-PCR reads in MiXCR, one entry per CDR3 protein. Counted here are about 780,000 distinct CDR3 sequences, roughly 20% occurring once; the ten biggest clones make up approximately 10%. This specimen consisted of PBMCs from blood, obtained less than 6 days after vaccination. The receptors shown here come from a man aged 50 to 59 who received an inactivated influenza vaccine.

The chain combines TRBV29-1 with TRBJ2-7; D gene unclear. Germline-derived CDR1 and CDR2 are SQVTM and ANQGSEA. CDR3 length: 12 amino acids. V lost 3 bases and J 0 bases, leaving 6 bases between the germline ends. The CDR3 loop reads CSVERDSYEQYF. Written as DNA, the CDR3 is TGCAGCGTTGAGCGAGACTCCTACGAGCAGTACTTC.

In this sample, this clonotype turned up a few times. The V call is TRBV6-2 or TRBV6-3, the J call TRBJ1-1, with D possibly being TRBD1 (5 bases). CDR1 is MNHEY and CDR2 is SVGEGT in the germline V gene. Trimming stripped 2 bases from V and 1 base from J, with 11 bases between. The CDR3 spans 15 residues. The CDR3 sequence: CASSYARAGNTEAFF. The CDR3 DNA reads TGTGCCAGCAGTTACGCCAGGGCGGGGAACACTGAAGCTTTCTTT.

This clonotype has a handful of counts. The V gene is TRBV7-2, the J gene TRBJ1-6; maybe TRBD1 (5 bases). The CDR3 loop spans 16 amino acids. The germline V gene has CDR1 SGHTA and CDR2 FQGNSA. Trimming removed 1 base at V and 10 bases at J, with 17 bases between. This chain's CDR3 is CASSLGGQVRVSPLHF. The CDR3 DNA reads TGTGCCAGCAGCTTAGGAGGACAAGTCCGCGTATCACCCCTCCACTTT.

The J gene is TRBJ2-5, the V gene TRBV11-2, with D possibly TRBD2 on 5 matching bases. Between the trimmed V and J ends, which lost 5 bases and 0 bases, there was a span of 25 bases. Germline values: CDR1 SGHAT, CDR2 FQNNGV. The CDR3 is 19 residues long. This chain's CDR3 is CASSQRREHGYKYQETQYF. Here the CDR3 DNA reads TGTGCCAGCAGCCAACGTCGGGAACACGGGTATAAGTACCAAGAGACCCAGTACTTC.

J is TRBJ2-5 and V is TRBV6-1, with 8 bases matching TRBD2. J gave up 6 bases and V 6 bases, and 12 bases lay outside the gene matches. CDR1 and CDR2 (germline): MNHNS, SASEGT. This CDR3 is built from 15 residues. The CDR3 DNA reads TGTGCCAGCAGAGATATACAGGGTAGCGGGAAGACCCAGTACTTC. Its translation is CASRDIQGSGKTQYF.

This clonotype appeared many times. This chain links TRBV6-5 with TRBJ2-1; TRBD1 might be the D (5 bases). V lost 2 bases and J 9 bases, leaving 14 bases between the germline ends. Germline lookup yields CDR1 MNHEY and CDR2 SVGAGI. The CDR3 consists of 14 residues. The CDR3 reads CASSYAGPQGEQFF. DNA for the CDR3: TGTGCCAGCAGTTACGCCGGACCGCAGGGTGAGCAGTTCTTC.

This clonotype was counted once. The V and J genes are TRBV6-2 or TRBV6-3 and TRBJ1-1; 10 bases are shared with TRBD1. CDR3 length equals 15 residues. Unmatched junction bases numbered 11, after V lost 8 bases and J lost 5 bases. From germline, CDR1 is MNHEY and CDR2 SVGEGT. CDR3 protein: CASADQVGQGTEAFF. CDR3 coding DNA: TGTGCCAGCGCCGATCAGGTGGGACAGGGGACTGAAGCTTTCTTT.

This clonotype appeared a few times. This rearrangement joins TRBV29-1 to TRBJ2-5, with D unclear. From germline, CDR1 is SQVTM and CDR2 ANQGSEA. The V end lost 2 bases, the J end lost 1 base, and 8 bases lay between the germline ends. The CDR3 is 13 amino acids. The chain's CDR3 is CSVEFNSQETQYF. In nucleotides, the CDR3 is TGCAGCGTTGAATTTAACAGCCAAGAGACCCAGTACTTC.

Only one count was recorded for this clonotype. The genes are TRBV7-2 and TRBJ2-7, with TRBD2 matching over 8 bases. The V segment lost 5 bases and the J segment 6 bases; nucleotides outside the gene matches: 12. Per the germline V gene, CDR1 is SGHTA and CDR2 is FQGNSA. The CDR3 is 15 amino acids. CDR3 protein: CASSQQPAGTSEQYF. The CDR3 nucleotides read TGTGCCAGCAGCCAACAGCCCGCCGGGACTAGCGAGCAGTACTTC.

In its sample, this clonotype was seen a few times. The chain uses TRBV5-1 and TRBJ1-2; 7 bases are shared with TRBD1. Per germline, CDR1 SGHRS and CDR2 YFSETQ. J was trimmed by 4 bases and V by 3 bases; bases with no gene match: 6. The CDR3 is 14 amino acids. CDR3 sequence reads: CASSSPGQFYGYTF. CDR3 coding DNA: TGCGCCAGCAGCTCGCCGGGACAGTTCTATGGCTACACCTTC.

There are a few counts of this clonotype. The CDR3 spells CASSRDRGGDTQYF. The CDR3 DNA is TGTGCCAGCAGTAGGGACAGGGGTGGGGATACGCAGTATTTT. V and J are TRBV27 and TRBJ2-3; 10 positions match TRBD1. CDR1 and CDR2 (germline): MNHEY, SMNVEV (reference sequence). The trim removed 5 bases at V and 6 bases at J, leaving 5 bases unmatched. The CDR3 is 14 amino acids.

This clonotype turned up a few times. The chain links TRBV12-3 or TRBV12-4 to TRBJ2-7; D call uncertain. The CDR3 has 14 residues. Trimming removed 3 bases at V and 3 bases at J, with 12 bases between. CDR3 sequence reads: CASSLSAVNYEQYF. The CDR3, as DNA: TGTGCCAGCAGTTTGTCGGCAGTTAACTACGAGCAGTACTTC.

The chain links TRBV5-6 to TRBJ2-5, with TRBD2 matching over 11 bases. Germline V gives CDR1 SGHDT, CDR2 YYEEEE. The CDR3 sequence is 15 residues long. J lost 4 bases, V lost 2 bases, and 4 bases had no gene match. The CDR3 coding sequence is TGTGCCAGCAGCTTTAGCGGGGGGGTAGGAGAGACCCAGTACTTC. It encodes CASSFSGGVGETQYF.

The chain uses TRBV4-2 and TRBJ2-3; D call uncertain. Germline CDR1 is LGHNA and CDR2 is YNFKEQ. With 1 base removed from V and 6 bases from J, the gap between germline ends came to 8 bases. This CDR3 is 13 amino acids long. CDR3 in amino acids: CASSQGAGDTQYF. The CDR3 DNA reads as TGTGCCAGCAGCCAAGGTGCCGGGGATACGCAGTATTTT.

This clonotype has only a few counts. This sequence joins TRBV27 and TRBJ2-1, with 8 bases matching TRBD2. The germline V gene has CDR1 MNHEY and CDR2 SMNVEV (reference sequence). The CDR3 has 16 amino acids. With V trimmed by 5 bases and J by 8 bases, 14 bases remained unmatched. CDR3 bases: TGTGCCAGCAGTACTCCCCTCGGGGGGGGTAAGGATGAGCAGTTCTTC. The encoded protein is CASSTPLGGGKDEQFF.

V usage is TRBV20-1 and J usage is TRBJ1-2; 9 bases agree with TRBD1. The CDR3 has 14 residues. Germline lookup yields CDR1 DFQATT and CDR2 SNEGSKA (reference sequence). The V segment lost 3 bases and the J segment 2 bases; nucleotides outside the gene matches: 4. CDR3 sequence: CSASYTGGNYGYTF. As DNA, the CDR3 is TGCAGTGCTAGTTATACAGGGGGCAACTATGGCTACACCTTC.

CDR3 protein: CASSLSQRTDTQYF. DNA for the CDR3: TGTGCCAGCAGCTTATCCCAGCGCACAGATACGCAGTATTTT. This chain links TRBV7-9 with TRBJ2-3; D not resolved. Trimming shortened V by 2 bases and J by 1 base, and 7 bases separated the two germline ends. The CDR3 has 14 residues. Germline-derived CDR1 and CDR2 are SEHNR and FQNEAQ (reference sequence).

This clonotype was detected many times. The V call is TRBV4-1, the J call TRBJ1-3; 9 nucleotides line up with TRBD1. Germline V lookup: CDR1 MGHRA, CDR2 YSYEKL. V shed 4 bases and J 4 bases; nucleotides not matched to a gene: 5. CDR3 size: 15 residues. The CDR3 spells CASSLDRGAGNTIYF. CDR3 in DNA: TGCGCCAGCAGCCTCGACAGGGGGGCCGGAAACACCATATATTTT.

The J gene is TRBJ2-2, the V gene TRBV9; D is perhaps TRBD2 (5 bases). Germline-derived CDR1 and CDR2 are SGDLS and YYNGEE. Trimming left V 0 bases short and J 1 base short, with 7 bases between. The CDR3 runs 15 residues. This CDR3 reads CASSVVEGNTGELFF. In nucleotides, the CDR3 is TGTGCCAGCAGCGTAGTCGAGGGGAACACCGGGGAGCTGTTTTTT.

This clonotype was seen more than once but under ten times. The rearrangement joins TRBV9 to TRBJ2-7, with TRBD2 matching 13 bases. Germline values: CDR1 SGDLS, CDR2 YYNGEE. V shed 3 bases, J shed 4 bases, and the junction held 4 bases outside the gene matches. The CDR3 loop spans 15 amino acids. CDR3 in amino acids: CASSATSGRGYEQYF. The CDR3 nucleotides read TGTGCCAGCAGCGCAACTAGCGGGAGGGGATACGAGCAGTACTTC.

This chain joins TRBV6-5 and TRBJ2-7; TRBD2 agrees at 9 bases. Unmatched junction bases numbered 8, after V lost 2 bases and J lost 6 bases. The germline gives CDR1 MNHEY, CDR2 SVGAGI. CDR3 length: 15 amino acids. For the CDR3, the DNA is TGTGCCAGCAGTTACAGTGGGAGTAGCGGGAGCGAGCAGTACTTC. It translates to CASSYSGSSGSEQYF.

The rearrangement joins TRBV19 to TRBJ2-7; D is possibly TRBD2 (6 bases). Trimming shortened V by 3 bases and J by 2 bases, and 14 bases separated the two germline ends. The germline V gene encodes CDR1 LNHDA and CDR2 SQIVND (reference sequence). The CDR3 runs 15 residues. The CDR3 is CASSISRGIAYEQYF. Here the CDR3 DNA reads TGTGCCAGTAGTATCAGCCGGGGGATCGCCTACGAGCAGTACTTC.

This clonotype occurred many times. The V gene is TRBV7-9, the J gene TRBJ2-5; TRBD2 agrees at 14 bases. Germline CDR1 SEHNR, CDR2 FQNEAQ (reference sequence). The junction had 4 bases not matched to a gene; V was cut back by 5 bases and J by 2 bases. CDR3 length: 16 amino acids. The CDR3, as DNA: TGTGCCAGCAGCCCGAGACTAGCGGGAGGGCAAGAGACCCAGTACTTC. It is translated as CASSPRLAGGQETQYF.

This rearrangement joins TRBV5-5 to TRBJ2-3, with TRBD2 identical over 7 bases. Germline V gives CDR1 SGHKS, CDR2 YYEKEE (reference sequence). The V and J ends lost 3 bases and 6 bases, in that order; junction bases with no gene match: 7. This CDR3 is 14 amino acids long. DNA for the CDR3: TGTGCCAGCAGCTCAGGACTAGGAGCTGATACGCAGTATTTT. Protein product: CASSSGLGADTQYF.